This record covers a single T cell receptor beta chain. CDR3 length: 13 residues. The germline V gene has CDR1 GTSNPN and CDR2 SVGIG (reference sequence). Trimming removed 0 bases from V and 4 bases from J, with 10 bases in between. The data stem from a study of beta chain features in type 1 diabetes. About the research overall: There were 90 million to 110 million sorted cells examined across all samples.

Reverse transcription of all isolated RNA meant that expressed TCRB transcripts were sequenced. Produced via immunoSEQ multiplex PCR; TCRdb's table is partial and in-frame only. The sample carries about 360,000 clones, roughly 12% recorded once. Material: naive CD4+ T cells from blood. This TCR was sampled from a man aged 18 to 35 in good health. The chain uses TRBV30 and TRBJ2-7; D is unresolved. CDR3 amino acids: CAWSVDARYEQYF. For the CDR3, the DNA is TGTGCCTGGAGTGTAGATGCGCGGTACGAGCAGTACTTC. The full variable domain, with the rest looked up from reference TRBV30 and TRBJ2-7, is SQTIHQWPATLVQPVGSPLSLECTVEGTSNPNLYWYRQAAGRGLQLLFYSVGIGQISSEVPQNLSASRPQDRQFILSSKKLLLSDSGFYLCAWSVDARYEQYFGPGTRLTVT.